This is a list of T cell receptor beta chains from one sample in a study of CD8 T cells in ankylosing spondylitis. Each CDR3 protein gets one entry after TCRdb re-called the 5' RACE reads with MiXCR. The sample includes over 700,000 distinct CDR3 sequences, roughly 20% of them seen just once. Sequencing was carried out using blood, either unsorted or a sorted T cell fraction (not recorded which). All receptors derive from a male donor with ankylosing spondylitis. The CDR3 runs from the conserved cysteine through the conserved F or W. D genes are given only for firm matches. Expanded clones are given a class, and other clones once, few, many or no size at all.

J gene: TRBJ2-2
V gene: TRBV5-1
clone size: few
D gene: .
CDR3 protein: CASSLLDPSAGELFF
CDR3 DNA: TGCGCCAGCAGCCTGCTGGACCCTTCGGCCGGGGAGCTGTTTTTT

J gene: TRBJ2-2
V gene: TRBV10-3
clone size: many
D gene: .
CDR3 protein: CATHRGTMGAGELFF
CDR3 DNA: TGTGCCACTCACCGAGGGACGATGGGCGCCGGGGAGCTGTTTTTT

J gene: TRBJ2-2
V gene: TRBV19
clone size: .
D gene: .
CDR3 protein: CASTSTGFFGELFF
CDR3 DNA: TGTGCCAGTACCAGTACAGGGTTTTTCGGGGAGCTGTTTTTT

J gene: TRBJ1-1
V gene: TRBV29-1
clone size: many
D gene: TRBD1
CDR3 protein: CSERDRGRTEAFF
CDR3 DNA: TGCAGCGAGAGGGACAGGGGGCGAACTGAAGCTTTCTTT

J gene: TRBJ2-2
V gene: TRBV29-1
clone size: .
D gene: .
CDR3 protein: CSVLRDTGELFF
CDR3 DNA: TGCAGCGTTCTGCGGGACACCGGGGAGCTGTTTTTT

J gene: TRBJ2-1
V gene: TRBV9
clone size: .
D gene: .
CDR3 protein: CASSGLTEPYNEQFF
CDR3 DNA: TGTGCCAGCAGCGGGCTGACAGAACCCTACAATGAGCAGTTCTTC

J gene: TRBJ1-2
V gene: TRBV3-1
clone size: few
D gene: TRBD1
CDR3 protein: CASSQVYVRGQGYGYTF
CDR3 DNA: TGTGCCAGCAGCCAAGTTTATGTCAGGGGGCAGGGCTATGGCTACACCTTC

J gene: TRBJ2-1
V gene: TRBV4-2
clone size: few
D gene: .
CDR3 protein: CASMWGVGDYNEQFF
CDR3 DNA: TGTGCCAGCATGTGGGGAGTCGGGGATTACAATGAGCAGTTCTTC

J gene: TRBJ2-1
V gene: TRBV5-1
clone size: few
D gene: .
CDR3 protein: CASSSLPGTLNEQFF
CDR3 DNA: TGCGCCAGCAGCTCCCTCCCCGGGACACTCAATGAGCAGTTCTTC

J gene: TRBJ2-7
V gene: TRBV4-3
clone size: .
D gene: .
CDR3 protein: CASSQGIAEQYF
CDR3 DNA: TGCGCCAGCAGCCAAGGGATCGCCGAGCAGTACTTC

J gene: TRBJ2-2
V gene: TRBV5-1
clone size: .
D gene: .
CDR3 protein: CASSRLKITGELFF
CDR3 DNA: TGCGCCAGCAGCCGCCTGAAGATTACCGGGGAGCTGTTTTTT

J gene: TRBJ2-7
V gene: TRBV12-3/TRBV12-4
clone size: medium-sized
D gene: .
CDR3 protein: CASSPATGEQYF
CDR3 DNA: TGTGCCAGCAGTCCAGCCACCGGGGAGCAGTACTTC

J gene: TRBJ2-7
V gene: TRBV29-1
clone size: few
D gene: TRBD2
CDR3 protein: CSVAQLAGVYEQYF
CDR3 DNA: TGCAGCGTTGCCCAACTAGCGGGAGTCTACGAGCAGTACTTC

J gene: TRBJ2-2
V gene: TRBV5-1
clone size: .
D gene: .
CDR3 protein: CASSLGARRGVRTGELFF
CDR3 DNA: TGCGCCAGCAGCTTGGGGGCTCGCAGGGGAGTTCGCACCGGGGAGCTGTTTTTT

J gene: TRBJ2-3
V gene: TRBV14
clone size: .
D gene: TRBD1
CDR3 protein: CASSLAGGRITDTQYF
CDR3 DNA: TGTGCCAGCAGCCTTGCAGGGGGCCGGATCACAGATACGCAGTATTTT

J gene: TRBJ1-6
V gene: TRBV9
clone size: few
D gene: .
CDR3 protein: CASSPKGEVNSPLHF
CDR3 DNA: TGTGCCAGCAGCCCTAAGGGAGAGGTGAATTCACCCCTCCACTTT

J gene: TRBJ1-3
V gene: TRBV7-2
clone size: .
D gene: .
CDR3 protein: CASSLDGAPGNTIYF
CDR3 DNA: TGTGCCAGCAGCTTAGATGGGGCACCTGGAAACACCATATATTTT